This T cell receptor (beta chain) appears in the sequencing data of a study of CD8 T cells in ankylosing spondylitis. Making use of molecular barcodes, quantitative 5'-RACE generated TCR beta libraries. Using its own MiXCR run on the 5' RACE reads, TCRdb lists one record per CDR3 protein. The sample consists of 250,000 to 400,000 distinct CDR3 sequences, 11% of them appearing once. Per the germline V gene, CDR1 is MDHEN and CDR2 is SYDVKM. This CDR3 spans 15 amino acids. Losses at the gene ends were 5 bases for V and 7 bases for J; bases not matched to a gene: 8. A note on this clonotype: Its cognate antigen is unknown.

General study findings and limits: Prior literature has documented some motif variants in synovial fluid and blood from reactive arthritis. Ankylosing spondylitis blood seemed to carry a telltale TCR beta motif made of roughly eight highly homologous variants. The clones that were linked to disease were reported to be significantly enriched in matched synovial fluid samples from ankylosing spondylitis patients.

Sequences were obtained from blood, either unsorted or a sorted T cell fraction (not recorded which). This clonotype was sampled from a female donor with ankylosing spondylitis or in good health (not recorded which). The V call is TRBV28, the J call TRBJ1-4; 9 bases agree with TRBD1. The CDR3 sequence: CASSRIGQGSEKLFF. CDR3 nucleotide sequence: TGTGCCAGCAGTCGAATCGGACAGGGGTCTGAAAAACTGTTTTTT.